This is a list of T cell receptor beta chains from one sample in a study of blood T cell repertoires in COVID-19. Produced via immunoSEQ multiplex PCR; TCRdb's table is partial and in-frame only. This sample has about 170,000 clones, with approximately 86% found just once. Sequencing was carried out using peripheral blood. The source of these receptors is a man in his 60s who had recovered from COVID-19. CDR3s include the opening cysteine and the closing phenylalanine or tryptophan. The D gene is left open where the match is weak. Clone sizes are given selectively: once, few, many, or a class where the clone is expanded.

>15|TRBV7-2|-|TRBD1|TRBJ1-4
CASSLEGRGREKLFF
TGTGCCAGCAGCTTAGAAGGCAGGGGGCGCGAAAAACTGTTTTTT
>14|TRBV11-2|-|-|TRBJ1-2
CASSLTGGPGTDTF
TGTGCCAGCAGCTTGACGGGTGGACCGGGAACCGACACCTTC
>14|TRBV5-1|-|-|TRBJ1-1
CASSSAASGGRAFF
TGCGCCAGCAGCTCCGCGGCGTCGGGGGGCAGAGCTTTCTTT
>14|TRBV7-8|once|-|TRBJ2-7
CASSLVEGDYEQYF
TGTGCCAGCAGCTTAGTGGAGGGCGACTACGAGCAGTACTTC
>16|TRBV5-1|-|-|TRBJ2-7
CASRLLYGGASYEQYF
TGCGCCAGCAGACTCCTTTATGGGGGGGCCTCCTACGAGCAGTACTTC
>15|TRBV24-1|-|TRBD1|TRBJ2-1
CATSDPWTGYDEQFF
TGTGCCACCAGTGATCCGTGGACAGGGTACGATGAGCAGTTCTTC
>14|TRBV7-2|few|TRBD1|TRBJ1-1
CASSLGQGSVEAFF
TGTGCCAGCAGCTTAGGACAGGGCTCGGTTGAAGCTTTCTTT
>16|TRBV5-1|once|TRBD1|TRBJ2-2
CASSLQGTGNTGELFF
TGCGCCAGCAGCTTGCAGGGGACAGGTAACACCGGGGAGCTGTTTTTT
>16|TRBV24-1|-|TRBD2|TRBJ2-1
CATSPPGTSGGNEQFF
TGTGCCACCAGTCCACCCGGGACTAGCGGGGGGAATGAGCAGTTCTTC
>15|TRBV6-2/TRBV6-3|-|TRBD1|TRBJ2-7
CASSPPDRDGNEQYF
TGTGCCAGCAGCCCCCCCGACAGGGATGGGAACGAGCAGTACTTC
>15|TRBV19|-|-|TRBJ1-2
CASSIGGNSFYGYTF
TGTGCCAGTAGTATAGGCGGGAATTCATTCTATGGCTACACCTTC
>13|TRBV18|-|-|TRBJ1-1
CASSPGEDTEAFF
TGTGCCAGCTCCCCCGGGGAGGACACTGAAGCTTTCTTT
>15|TRBV20-1|-|TRBD1|TRBJ1-6
CSASIMGQNNSPLHF
TGCAGTGCTAGTATTATGGGACAGAATAATTCACCCCTCCACTTT
>15|TRBV2|-|-|TRBJ1-6
CATRRGAYDNSPLHF
TGTGCCACCAGACGGGGGGCTTACGATAATTCACCCCTCCACTTT
>17|TRBV3-1/TRBV3-2|once|-|TRBJ1-1
CASSQARTGPPNTEAFF
TGTGCCAGCAGCCAAGCCCGAACGGGTCCACCTAACACTGAAGCTTTCTTT
>17|TRBV5-1|-|TRBD1|TRBJ2-3
CASSLRVGQGSTDTQYF
TGCGCCAGCAGCTTGCGAGTGGGACAGGGGAGCACAGATACGCAGTATTTT
>14|TRBV29-1|-|TRBD1|TRBJ1-1
CSVVGDRGNTEAFF
TGCAGCGTTGTGGGGGACAGGGGGAACACTGAAGCTTTCTTT
>14|TRBV6-5|few|TRBD1|TRBJ2-1
CASSLKQGAQKQFF
TGTGCCAGCAGTCTTAAACAGGGGGCGCAGAAGCAGTTCTTC
>15|TRBV6-5|-|TRBD2|TRBJ2-2
CASIKGAGPTGELFF
TGTGCCAGCATCAAAGGAGCGGGGCCCACCGGGGAGCTGTTTTTT
>15|TRBV3-1/TRBV3-2|-|-|TRBJ2-1
CASEPEGSSYNEQFF
TGTGCCAGCGAGCCGGAGGGAAGCTCCTACAATGAGCAGTTCTTC
>15|TRBV5-5|-|-|TRBJ1-5
CASSPNDRDIKPQHF
TGTGCCAGCAGCCCAAACGACCGGGACATTAAGCCCCAGCATTTT
>16|TRBV9|-|TRBD2|TRBJ2-2
CASSVRGVAGTGELFF
TGTGCCAGCAGCGTAAGGGGGGTAGCGGGGACCGGGGAGCTGTTTTTT
>15|TRBV6-4|-|-|TRBJ2-1
CASSDLGSSYNEQFF
TGTGCCAGCAGTGACCTGGGGAGCTCCTACAATGAGCAGTTCTTC
>16|TRBV7-2|-|-|TRBJ1-1
CASSRGPNRDTTEAFF
TGTGCCAGCAGTCGAGGCCCGAACAGGGATACCACTGAAGCTTTCTTT
>13|TRBV30|once|-|TRBJ2-7
CAWSAGFSFEQYF
TGTGCCTGGAGTGCAGGGTTCAGTTTCGAGCAGTACTTC
>13|TRBV6-6|-|-|TRBJ2-2
CASRGENTGELFF
TGTGCCAGCAGGGGAGAAAACACCGGGGAGCTGTTTTTT
>15|TRBV9|-|-|TRBJ1-6
CASSPRLSYNSPLHF
TGTGCCAGCAGCCCCCGATTGAGCTATAATTCACCCCTCCACTTT
>17|TRBV19|-|TRBD1|TRBJ1-3
CASSTTASTGTGNTIYF
TGTGCCAGTAGTACCACTGCGTCGACAGGGACTGGAAACACCATATATTTT
>14|TRBV6-5|-|TRBD1|TRBJ1-5
CASSYGQAWQPQHF
TGTGCCAGCAGTTATGGACAGGCCTGGCAGCCCCAGCATTTT
>13|TRBV2|-|-|TRBJ1-3
CASSVQGGNTIYF
TGTGCCAGCAGTGTACAGGGAGGAAACACCATATATTTT
>15|TRBV30|few|TRBD1|TRBJ1-4
CAWSSTGATNEKLFF
TGTGCCTGGAGCTCGACAGGGGCAACTAATGAAAAACTGTTTTTT
>13|TRBV9|-|-|TRBJ2-2
CASSVRSPGELFF
TGTGCCAGCAGCGTTCGGAGTCCGGGGGAGCTGTTTTTT
>15|TRBV19|-|TRBD2|TRBJ2-7
CASSMRRGGPYEQYF
TGTGCCAGTAGTATGAGACGGGGGGGTCCCTACGAGCAGTACTTC
>17|TRBV4-2|-|TRBD2|TRBJ2-3
CASSHDGTSGGGDTQYF
TGTGCCAGCAGCCATGATGGGACTAGCGGGGGTGGGGATACGCAGTATTTT
>16|TRBV6-1|-|TRBD1|TRBJ1-4
CASSEALGGQGVKLFF
TGTGCCAGCAGTGAAGCTCTTGGGGGACAGGGGGTAAAACTGTTTTTT
>18|TRBV29-1|-|TRBD1|TRBJ1-3
CSVEERRGQASSGNTIYF
TGCAGCGTTGAGGAGCGGAGAGGACAGGCGAGCTCTGGAAACACCATATATTTT
>15|TRBV5-5|-|TRBD1|TRBJ1-2
CASSQGQGGNYGYTF
TGTGCCAGCAGCCAGGGACAGGGAGGCAACTATGGCTACACCTTC
>17|TRBV7-2|-|TRBD2|TRBJ2-1
CASSLAGSGGIYNEQFF
TGTGCCAGCAGCTTAGCTGGTAGCGGGGGGATATACAATGAGCAGTTCTTC
>15|TRBV7-9|-|-|TRBJ1-5
CASSQDSERNQPQHF
TGTGCCAGCAGCCAAGACAGCGAACGCAATCAGCCCCAGCATTTT
>17|TRBV27|-|-|TRBJ1-5
CASSLHSARGSDQPQHF
TGTGCCAGCAGTTTACATTCGGCCAGGGGATCGGATCAGCCCCAGCATTTT
>16|TRBV19|-|TRBD1|TRBJ1-6
CASSDSGQGRGSPLHF
TGTGCCAGTAGTGATTCGGGACAGGGCCGAGGGTCACCCCTCCACTTT
>16|TRBV14|-|-|TRBJ2-7
CASSQDFQGLAYEQYF
TGTGCCAGCAGCCAAGATTTTCAGGGGCTCGCCTACGAGCAGTACTTC
>15|TRBV6-5|few|-|TRBJ2-1
CASTKEVGGNHEQFF
TGTGCCAGCACCAAAGAAGTGGGGGGAAACCATGAGCAGTTCTTC
>11|TRBV5-7|-|-|TRBJ2-7
CASSSPYEQYF
TGTGCCAGCAGCTCCCCTTACGAGCAGTACTTC
>16|TRBV5-1|-|TRBD1|TRBJ2-2
CASSLSTGMDTGELFF
TGCGCCAGCAGCTTGTCGACAGGGATGGACACCGGGGAGCTGTTTTTT
>16|TRBV4-2|few|TRBD2|TRBJ2-2
CASSQAAGENTGELFF
TGTGCCAGCAGCCAAGCGGCGGGGGAGAACACCGGGGAGCTGTTTTTT
>15|TRBV5-5|-|-|TRBJ2-1
CASSLQESSYNEQFF
TGTGCCAGCAGCTTACAGGAGAGCTCCTACAATGAGCAGTTCTTC